This T cell receptor (beta chain) emerged from a study of tumor and adjacent non-tumor tissue in lung cancer listed by TCRdb under 2018. About the investigation overall: Of the cohort, some 12 patients had adenocarcinoma, 2 had squamous cell carcinoma and 1 had small cell lung cancer. Ages among the roughly 15 patients ranged from about 31 to 76 years, there were 10 men and 5 women, and disease was at TNM stage I to III. In total, sequencing yielded fewer than 150 million productive TCRbeta reads, which works out to an average of around 4.2 million reads per sample. Bulk TCRbeta repertoires were compared between lung tumor tissue and matched distant non-tumor lung tissue obtained from under 18 lung cancer patients. TCRbeta CDR3 sequencing was performed on about 29 paired specimens, with one tumor sample and one normal lung sample collected per patient.

As to this clonotype: Its antigen remains undetermined. It may be a read error: a sequence one base away is much more abundant.

RNA was isolated from bulk, unsorted tissue, and RNA quality was assessed with a NanoDrop ND-1000 and an Agilent 2100. Normal lung samples were distant non-tumor tissue taken more than 3 cm from the tumor edge. Newly diagnosed lung cancer patients without prior chemotherapy who had been admitted for thoracic surgery in China between August and November 2014 were enrolled as donors. The study excluded patients who had received radiotherapy or chemotherapy before or who had another cancer at the same time. Pieces of surgical tissue measuring roughly 1-2.1 cm3 were kept in RNAlater solution and held at -80 degrees C until needed. General conclusions and limits of the study: Peripheral blood was not sequenced, so blood TCRbeta repertoires were not examined in the lung cancer patients of the study. The top 100 clones made up a significantly larger cumulative share of the repertoire in normal lung than in tumor tissue. Younger patients had significantly higher TCR diversity, and higher tumor TCR diversity was associated with shorter overall and disease-free survival. Significantly higher TCR diversity (inverse Simpson) was observed in tumor tissue than in normal lung tissue (431.37 vs 166.20, P = 0.0075, Mann-Whitney U test). Neither the sequencing platform nor unique molecular identifiers are mentioned in the methods. Only approximately 14 patients were in the cohort, and the authors stated that larger samples and more detailed clinical data are needed.

Library generation was performed with multiplex PCR. Sequencing instrument: Illumina HiSeq 2500. TCRbeta libraries were built by three rounds of nested PCR using primers (Table S4), following protocols modified from ARM-PCR. PCR products of 200-500 bp were gel-excised and purified with the QIAquick gel extraction kit before sequencing. Processing in the source paper ran as follows. Trimmomatic was used to clean the reads, FLASH merged the cleaned reads into complete CDR3 sequences, and MiTCR assigned the sequences to V(D)J germline segments. Clonal diversity was calculated as the inverse Simpson's index using VDJtools. A read counted as productive if the sequence was in-frame and lacked a premature stop codon. The public reads were run again by TCRdb, first through fastp at Q25 and then through MiXCR, and only productive beta chains were kept. Rows are combined by CDR3 protein, so each entry shows the most common genes and DNA. The V and J calls were determined by TCRdb, not by the authors. For this sample the table gives 90,000 to 110,000 distinct CDR3 sequences, of which about 65% were detected only once. Of the sample, roughly 19% falls within the top ten clones.

CDR1 DFQATT and CDR2 SNEGSKA were looked up in the germline V gene (reference sequence). Reading from cysteine to phenylalanine, the CDR3 counts 19 amino acids. Just the 57-base CDR3 DNA is kept, in frame starting at base 1. Input material: distant non-tumor lung tissue. Recombination joined TRBV20-1 with TRBJ2-1; 10 central nucleotides agree with TRBD2. The sequence derives from a man between 60 and 75 years old with non-small cell lung cancer. In nucleotides, the sequence is TGCAGTGCTAGAGATGGCCAGCGGGAGGGCCGTAGGTGGGACAATGAGCAGCTCTTC. Translation gives CSARDGQREGRRWDNEQLF.